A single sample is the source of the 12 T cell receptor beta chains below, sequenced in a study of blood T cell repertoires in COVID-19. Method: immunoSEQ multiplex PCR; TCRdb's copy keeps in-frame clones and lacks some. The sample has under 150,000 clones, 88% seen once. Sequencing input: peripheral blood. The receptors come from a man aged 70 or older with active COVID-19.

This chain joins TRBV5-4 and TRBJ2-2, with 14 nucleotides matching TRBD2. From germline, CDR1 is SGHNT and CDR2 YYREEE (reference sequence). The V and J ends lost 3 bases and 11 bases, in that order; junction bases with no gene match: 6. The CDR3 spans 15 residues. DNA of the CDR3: TGTGCCAGCAGCTCCGGGACTAGCGGGAGCGGAGAGCTGTTTTTT. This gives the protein CASSSGTSGSGELFF.

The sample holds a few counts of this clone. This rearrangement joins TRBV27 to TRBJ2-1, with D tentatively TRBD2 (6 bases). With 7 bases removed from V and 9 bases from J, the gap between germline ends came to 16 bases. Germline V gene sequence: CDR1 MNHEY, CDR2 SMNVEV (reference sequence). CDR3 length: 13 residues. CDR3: CASTPSGRSEQFF. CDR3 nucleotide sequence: TGTGCCAGCACCCCGAGCGGGCGCAGTGAGCAGTTCTTC.

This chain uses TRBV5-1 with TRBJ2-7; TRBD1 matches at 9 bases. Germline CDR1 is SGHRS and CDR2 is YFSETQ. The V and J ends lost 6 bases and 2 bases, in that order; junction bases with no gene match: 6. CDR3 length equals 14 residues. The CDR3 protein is CASMSGQGAYEQYF. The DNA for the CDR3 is TGCGCCAGCATGTCGGGACAGGGAGCCTACGAGCAGTACTTC. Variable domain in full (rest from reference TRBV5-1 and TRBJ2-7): KAGVTQTPRYLIKTRGQQVTLSCSPISGHRSVSWYQQTPGQGLQFLFEYFSETQRNKGNFPGRFSGRQFSNSRSEMNVSTLELGDSALYLCASMSGQGAYEQYFGPGTRLTVT.

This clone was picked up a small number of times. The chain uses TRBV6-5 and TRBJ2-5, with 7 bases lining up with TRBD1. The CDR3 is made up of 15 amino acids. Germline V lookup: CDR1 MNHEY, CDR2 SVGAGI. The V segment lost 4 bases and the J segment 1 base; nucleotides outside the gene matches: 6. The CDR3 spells CASSLGQNLQETQYF. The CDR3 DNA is TGTGCCAGCAGTTTGGGACAGAACCTCCAAGAGACCCAGTACTTC.

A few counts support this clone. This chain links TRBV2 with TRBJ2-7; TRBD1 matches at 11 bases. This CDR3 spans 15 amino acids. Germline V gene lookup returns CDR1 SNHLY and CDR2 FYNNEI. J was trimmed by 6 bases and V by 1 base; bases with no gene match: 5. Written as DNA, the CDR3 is TGTGCCAGCAGTGAAGACCGGGACAGGGGGGGCGAGCAGTACTTC. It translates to CASSEDRDRGGEQYF. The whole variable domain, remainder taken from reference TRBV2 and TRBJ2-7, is EPEVTQTPSHQVTQMGQEVILRCVPISNHLYFYWYRQILGQKVEFLVSFYNNEISEKSEIFDDQFSVERPDGSNFTLKIRSTKLEDSAMYFCASSEDRDRGGEQYFGPGTRLTVT.

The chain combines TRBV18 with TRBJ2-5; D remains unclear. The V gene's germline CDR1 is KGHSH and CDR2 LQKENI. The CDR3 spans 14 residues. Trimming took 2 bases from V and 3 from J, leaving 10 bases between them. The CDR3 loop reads CASSPSSFEETQYF. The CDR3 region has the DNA TGTGCCAGCTCACCATCGAGCTTCGAAGAGACCCAGTACTTC.

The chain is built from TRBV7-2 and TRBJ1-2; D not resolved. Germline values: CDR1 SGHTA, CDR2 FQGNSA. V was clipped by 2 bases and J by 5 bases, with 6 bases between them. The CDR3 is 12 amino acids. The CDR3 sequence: CASSLRSYGYTF. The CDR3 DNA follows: TGTGCCAGCAGCTTACGCAGTTATGGCTACACCTTC. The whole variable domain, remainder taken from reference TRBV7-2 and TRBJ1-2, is GAGVSQSPSNKVTEKGKDVELRCDPISGHTALYWYRQSLGQGLEFLIYFQGNSAPDKSGLPSDRFSAERTGGSVSTLTIQRTQQEDSAVYLCASSLRSYGYTFGSGTRLTVV.

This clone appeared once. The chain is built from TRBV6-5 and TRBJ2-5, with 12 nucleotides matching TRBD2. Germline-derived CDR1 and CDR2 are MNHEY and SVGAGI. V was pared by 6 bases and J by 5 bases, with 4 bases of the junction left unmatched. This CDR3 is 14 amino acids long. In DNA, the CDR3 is TGTGCCAGCAGGCTAGCGGGAGGGCCCGAGACCCAGTACTTC. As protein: CASRLAGGPETQYF.

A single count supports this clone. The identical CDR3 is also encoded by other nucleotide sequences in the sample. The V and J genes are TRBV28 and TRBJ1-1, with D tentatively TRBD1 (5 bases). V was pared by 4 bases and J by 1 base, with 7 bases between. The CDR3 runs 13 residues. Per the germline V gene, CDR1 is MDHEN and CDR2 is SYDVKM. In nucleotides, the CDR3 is TGTGCCAGCAGTTCCGGACAGAACACTGAAGCTTTCTTT. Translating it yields CASSSGQNTEAFF.

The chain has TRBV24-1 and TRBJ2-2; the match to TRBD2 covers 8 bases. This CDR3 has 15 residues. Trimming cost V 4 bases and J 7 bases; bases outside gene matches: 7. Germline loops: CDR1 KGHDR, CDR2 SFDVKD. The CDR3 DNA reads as TGTGCCACCAGTGACCCGGGACTAGGTGGCGGGGAGCTGTTTTTT. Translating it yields CATSDPGLGGGELFF.

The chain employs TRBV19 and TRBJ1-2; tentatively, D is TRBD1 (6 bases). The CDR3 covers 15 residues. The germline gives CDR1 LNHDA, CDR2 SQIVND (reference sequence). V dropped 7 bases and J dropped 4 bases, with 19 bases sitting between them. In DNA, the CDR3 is TGTGCCAGTACCACCCCGGGACACCTGTTCTATGGCTACACCTTC. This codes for CASTTPGHLFYGYTF.

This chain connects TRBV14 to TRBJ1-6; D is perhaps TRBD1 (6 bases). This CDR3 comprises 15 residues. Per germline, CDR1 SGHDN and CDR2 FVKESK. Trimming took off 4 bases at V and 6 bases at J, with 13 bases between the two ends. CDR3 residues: CASSPRQASNSPLHF. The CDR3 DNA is TGTGCCAGCAGCCCGCGACAGGCGAGTAATTCACCCCTCCACTTT.